The rows below give T cell receptor beta chains drawn from one sample of a study of blood T cell repertoires in COVID-19. Using immunoSEQ multiplex PCR, the repertoire was profiled, and TCRdb retains in-frame clones only, with some absent. The repertoire consists of under 200,000 clones, with 80% to 85% occurring once and the leading ten covering roughly 7.3%. Sequencing used PBMCs or T cells enriched from blood (not recorded which). Receptor source: a woman between 45 and 65 years old who had recovered from COVID-19. Each CDR3 is given with its conserved first and last residue. Each record gives: V gene, clone size, D gene, J gene, CDR3 protein, CDR3 DNA. D genes are given only for firm matches. Size is omitted from some rows. Given values are once, few, many or a class for expanded clones.

v_call: TRBV27; clone_size: .; d_call: .; j_call: TRBJ2-7; cdr3_aa: CASSFKGDEQYF; cdr3_nt: TGTGCCAGCAGTTTTAAGGGGGACGAGCAGTACTTC
v_call: TRBV6-6; clone_size: .; d_call: TRBD1; j_call: TRBJ2-3; cdr3_aa: CASTPRGTGDGDTQYF; cdr3_nt: TGTGCCAGCACCCCCCGGGGGACAGGGGACGGGGATACGCAGTATTTT
v_call: TRBV27; clone_size: .; d_call: .; j_call: TRBJ1-3; cdr3_aa: CASKSSGAGRNTIYF; cdr3_nt: TGTGCCAGCAAGTCCTCAGGGGCTGGTCGAAACACCATATATTTT
v_call: TRBV19; clone_size: .; d_call: .; j_call: TRBJ1-5; cdr3_aa: CASTVGQGGNQPQHF; cdr3_nt: TGTGCCAGTACAGTTGGGCAGGGTGGCAATCAGCCCCAGCATTTT
v_call: TRBV7-9; clone_size: .; d_call: .; j_call: TRBJ2-1; cdr3_aa: CASSLGRAEFDEQFF; cdr3_nt: TGTGCCAGCAGCTTAGGCAGGGCTGAATTCGATGAGCAGTTCTTC
v_call: TRBV5-1; clone_size: .; d_call: .; j_call: TRBJ1-3; cdr3_aa: CASSEGGPGNTIYF; cdr3_nt: TGCGCCAGCAGCGAGGGGGGGCCTGGAAACACCATATATTTT
v_call: TRBV9; clone_size: .; d_call: TRBD1; j_call: TRBJ1-2; cdr3_aa: CASSGQGALLNGYTF; cdr3_nt: TGTGCCAGCAGCGGACAGGGGGCCTTACTAAATGGCTACACCTTC
v_call: TRBV28; clone_size: few; d_call: TRBD2; j_call: TRBJ2-5; cdr3_aa: CASSSNLPSSGGGWRTQYF; cdr3_nt: TGTGCCAGCAGTTCCAATCTCCCCTCTAGCGGGGGGGGATGGCGGACCCAGTACTTC
v_call: TRBV2; clone_size: .; d_call: TRBD1; j_call: TRBJ2-3; cdr3_aa: CASSQDRGRGTDTQYF; cdr3_nt: TGTGCCAGCAGTCAGGACAGGGGGCGAGGCACAGATACGCAGTATTTT
v_call: TRBV3-1/TRBV3-2; clone_size: .; d_call: .; j_call: TRBJ1-1; cdr3_aa: CASSLKYATVNTEAFF; cdr3_nt: TGTGCCAGCAGCCTCAAGTACGCGACAGTCAACACTGAAGCTTTCTTT
v_call: TRBV19; clone_size: .; d_call: .; j_call: TRBJ1-2; cdr3_aa: CASSYTGTTNYGYTF; cdr3_nt: TGTGCCAGTAGTTACACAGGCACTACTAACTATGGCTACACCTTC
v_call: TRBV7-2; clone_size: .; d_call: TRBD1; j_call: TRBJ2-7; cdr3_aa: CASSARQGKGEQYF; cdr3_nt: TGTGCCAGCAGCGCAAGACAGGGGAAGGGGGAGCAGTACTTC
v_call: TRBV18; clone_size: once; d_call: TRBD1; j_call: TRBJ1-6; cdr3_aa: CASSPGHRGQGVPLHF; cdr3_nt: TGTGCCAGCTCACCGGGACACAGGGGACAAGGCGTACCCCTCCACTTT
v_call: TRBV11-3; clone_size: .; d_call: .; j_call: TRBJ2-7; cdr3_aa: CASSGRGYEQYF; cdr3_nt: TGTGCCAGCAGCGGTCGGGGCTACGAGCAGTACTTC
v_call: TRBV4-2; clone_size: .; d_call: TRBD1; j_call: TRBJ1-4; cdr3_aa: CASSLDRSNEKLFF; cdr3_nt: TGTGCCAGCAGCCTGGACAGGTCAAATGAAAAACTGTTTTTT
v_call: TRBV7-2; clone_size: few; d_call: TRBD2; j_call: TRBJ2-1; cdr3_aa: CASSLAASGRASNEQFF; cdr3_nt: TGTGCCAGCAGCTTAGCCGCCAGCGGGAGGGCCAGCAATGAGCAGTTCTTC
v_call: TRBV15; clone_size: .; d_call: TRBD1; j_call: TRBJ2-7; cdr3_aa: CATSGGTGGPHEQYF; cdr3_nt: TGTGCCACCAGCGGCGGGACAGGGGGTCCCCACGAGCAGTACTTC
v_call: TRBV4-1; clone_size: .; d_call: TRBD1; j_call: TRBJ1-6; cdr3_aa: CASSQEGLGQGGSPLHF; cdr3_nt: TGCGCCAGCAGCCAAGAGGGCCTGGGACAGGGCGGTTCACCCCTCCACTTT
v_call: TRBV6-5; clone_size: .; d_call: .; j_call: TRBJ1-1; cdr3_aa: CATGNSMNTEAFF; cdr3_nt: TGTGCCACAGGAAACAGTATGAACACTGAAGCTTTCTTT
v_call: TRBV27; clone_size: few; d_call: TRBD1; j_call: TRBJ1-5; cdr3_aa: CASSLTGTADQPQHF; cdr3_nt: TGTGCCAGCAGTTTGACAGGGACCGCGGATCAGCCCCAGCATTTT
v_call: TRBV3-1/TRBV3-2; clone_size: once; d_call: TRBD1; j_call: TRBJ1-5; cdr3_aa: CASSPRQGAQPQHF; cdr3_nt: TGTGCCAGCAGCCCGCGACAGGGAGCACAGCCCCAGCATTTT
v_call: TRBV20-1; clone_size: .; d_call: .; j_call: TRBJ2-3; cdr3_aa: CSASFPGTDTQYF; cdr3_nt: TGCAGTGCTAGTTTCCCTGGCACAGATACGCAGTATTTT
v_call: TRBV3-1/TRBV3-2; clone_size: .; d_call: .; j_call: TRBJ1-6; cdr3_aa: CASSNYRARSPLHF; cdr3_nt: TGTGCCAGCAGCAACTACAGGGCACGGTCACCCCTCCACTTT
v_call: TRBV29-1; clone_size: few; d_call: TRBD1; j_call: TRBJ1-1; cdr3_aa: CSVFSGGGADTEAFF; cdr3_nt: TGCAGCGTTTTTTCGGGAGGGGGCGCAGACACTGAAGCTTTCTTT
v_call: TRBV7-9; clone_size: .; d_call: .; j_call: TRBJ2-3; cdr3_aa: CASSPWGGVSTDTQYF; cdr3_nt: TGTGCCAGCAGCCCGTGGGGCGGGGTGAGCACAGATACGCAGTATTTT